Shown below are 11 T cell receptor beta chains from a single sample sequenced in a study of Graves' ophthalmopathy and Graves' hyperthyroidism listed by TCRdb under 2018. The data were produced on an Illumina HiSeq 2000. TCR beta CDR3 regions were amplified from RNA transcripts for repertoire sequencing. HTBI primers and the Qiagen OneStep RT-PCR kit were used in a first-round RT-PCR, which was followed by a second-round multiplex PCR, size selection and purification. Using fastp trimming at Q25 and MiXCR clonotype assembly, TCRdb reanalyzed the public sequencing data and kept in-frame beta chains. Identical CDR3 proteins give one entry, which carries the most common genes and DNA. In all, the sample holds 230,000 or so distinct CDR3 sequences, and about 46% of those were seen once. The ten largest clones represent approximately 51% of the sample. Sequenced: peripheral blood. These receptors originate from an adult man with Graves' ophthalmopathy.

With respect to this clonotype: Given a much more abundant clone one base away, this may be a read error. The chain couples TRBV24-1 to TRBJ1-5, with 10 positions matching TRBD1. V was pared by 5 bases and J by 3 bases, with 9 bases of the junction left unmatched. The germline CDR1 and CDR2 sequences are KGHDR and SFDVKD. The CDR3 covers 17 residues. The CDR3 nucleotides are TGTGCCACCAGTGGTTCGAGGACAGGGGGAGTCAATCAGCCCCAGCATTTT. It codes for CATSGSRTGGVNQPQHF.

The CDR3 loop reads CASSPPGLAAYEQYF. The DNA for the CDR3 is TGTGCCAGCAGCCCTCCGGGACTAGCGGCGTACGAGCAGTACTTC. The rearrangement links TRBV7-2 to TRBJ2-7, with TRBD2 identical over 11 bases. The germline V gene has CDR1 SGHTA and CDR2 FQGNSA. The CDR3 loop spans 15 amino acids. The trim removed 5 bases at V and 4 bases at J, leaving 7 bases unmatched.

This clonotype was observed a few times. The V and J genes are TRBV10-3 and TRBJ2-5; D may match TRBD1 or TRBD2 (5 bases each). The V gene lost 3 bases and the J gene lost 3 bases, with 14 bases spanning the gap. CDR1 and CDR2 (germline): ENHRY, SYGVKD. CDR3 length: 15 amino acids. CDR3 in DNA: TGTGCCATCAGTGATTCAGGGACGGGTGAAGAGACCCAGTACTTC. Amino acids: CAISDSGTGEETQYF.

This chain links TRBV14 with TRBJ1-1; no firm D call. The V end was cut by 3 bases, the J end by 8 bases, with 7 bases between. The germline CDR1 and CDR2 sequences are SGHDN and FVKESK. The CDR3 runs 11 residues. CDR3 sequence (DNA): TGTGCCAGCAGCCACGCTCGGGAAGCTTTCTTT. It yields the protein CASSHAREAFF. The entire variable domain, with the rest obtained from reference TRBV14 and TRBJ1-1, is as follows: EAGVTQFPSHSVIEKGQTVTLRCDPISGHDNLYWYRRVMGKEIKFLLHFVKESKQDESGMPNNRFLAERTGGTYSTLKVQPAELEDSGVYFCASSHAREAFFGQGTRLTVV.

This clonotype occurred many times. The rearrangement joins TRBV10-3 to TRBJ2-7, with D perhaps matching TRBD2 (6 bases). CDR1 is ENHRY, CDR2 SYGVKD, per germline. The V end was cut by 2 bases, the J end by 7 bases, with 9 bases between. This CDR3 contains 12 residues. DNA for the CDR3: TGTGCCATCAGTGAGCGGAGGGCTGAGCAGTACTTC. Its protein is CAISERRAEQYF.

Only a few counts were recorded for this clonotype. V is TRBV20-1 and J is TRBJ2-5, with 7 nucleotides matching TRBD2. This CDR3 is 14 amino acids long. CDR1 DFQATT and CDR2 SNEGSKA come from the germline V gene (reference sequence). Losses at the gene ends were 1 base for V and 5 bases for J; bases not matched to a gene: 7. CDR3: CSARVPGGWETQYF. DNA of the CDR3: TGCAGTGCTAGAGTACCGGGGGGTTGGGAGACCCAGTACTTC.

This chain connects TRBV10-2 to TRBJ1-5; unclear D gene. CDR1 and CDR2 (germline): WSHSY, SAAADI. CDR3 length: 15 residues. V was clipped by 0 bases and J by 5 bases, with 11 bases between them. The DNA for the CDR3 is TGCGCCAGCAGTGAGTCGGAACACAGCGATCAGCCCCAGCATTTT. As protein: CASSESEHSDQPQHF.

The chain recombines TRBV20-1 with TRBJ1-4, with 8 bases that match TRBD1. Unmatched junction bases numbered 6, after V lost 7 bases and J lost 2 bases. The CDR3 extends over 14 amino acids. Looked up from germline, CDR1 is DFQATT and CDR2 is SNEGSKA (reference sequence). The CDR3 is CSGTQGATNEKLFF. The DNA of the CDR3 is TGCAGTGGTACGCAGGGGGCTACTAATGAAAAACTGTTTTTT.

V is TRBV12-3 or TRBV12-4 and J is TRBJ2-7, with D tentatively TRBD2 (6 bases). Trimming cost V 6 bases and J 2 bases, with 14 bases left between them. The length of the CDR3 is 14 residues. The CDR3 loop is CASRSGGLTYEQYF. CDR3 sequence (DNA): TGTGCCAGCAGAAGTGGGGGGTTGACCTACGAGCAGTACTTC.

The sample holds a few counts of this clonotype. V and J are TRBV9 and TRBJ2-5; D is perhaps TRBD1 (6 bases). The germline gives CDR1 SGDLS, CDR2 YYNGEE. The V end lost 4 bases, the J end lost 5 bases, and 12 bases lay between the germline ends. This CDR3 is built from 13 residues. CDR3 DNA sequence: TGTGCCAGCAGCCGGAACCAGGGGGAGACCCAGTACTTC. Translating gives CASSRNQGETQYF.

In its sample, this clonotype was seen many times. V and J are TRBV7-2 and TRBJ2-2; 12 bases are a match to TRBD1. The V gene end was trimmed by 1 base and the J gene end by 5 bases; junction bases not matched to a gene: 2. The CDR3 loop spans 16 amino acids. The V gene's germline CDR1 is SGHTA and CDR2 FQGNSA. The CDR3 DNA follows: TGTGCCAGCAGCTTAGGGGGACAGGGGGCAACCGGGGAGCTGTTTTTT. Protein sequence: CASSLGGQGATGELFF. Using reference TRBV7-2 and TRBJ2-2 for the parts outside the CDR3, the full variable domain is GAGVSQSPSNKVTEKGKDVELRCDPISGHTALYWYRQSLGQGLEFLIYFQGNSAPDKSGLPSDRFSAERTGGSVSTLTIQRTQQEDSAVYLCASSLGGQGATGELFFGEGSRLTVL.